Here is one T cell receptor (beta chain) with its context. These data are taken from a study of monozygotic twins with inflammatory bowel disease. Germline-derived CDR1 and CDR2 are SEHNR and FQNEAQ (reference sequence). The CDR3 is 17 amino acids. TCRdb processed the 5' RACE reads again and assigns one entry to each CDR3 protein, with no DNA. This sample's clone table lists some 170,000 distinct CDR3 sequences. The receptor was isolated from a human donor with ulcerative colitis or Crohn's disease, or a healthy co-twin of an affected twin (not recorded which). The rearrangement links TRBV7-9 to TRBJ2-2; TCRdb's D call of TRBD2 is untestable without DNA. The sequenced sample was blood. The CDR3 reads CASSPRERGSSDGELFF. Full variable domain (remainder filled in from reference TRBV7-9 and TRBJ2-2): DTGVSQNPRHKITKRGQNVTFRCDPISEHNRLYWYRQTLGQGPEFLTYFQNEAQLEKSRLLSDRFSAERPKGSFSTLEIQRTEQGDSAMYLCASSPRERGSSDGELFFGEGSRLTVL.